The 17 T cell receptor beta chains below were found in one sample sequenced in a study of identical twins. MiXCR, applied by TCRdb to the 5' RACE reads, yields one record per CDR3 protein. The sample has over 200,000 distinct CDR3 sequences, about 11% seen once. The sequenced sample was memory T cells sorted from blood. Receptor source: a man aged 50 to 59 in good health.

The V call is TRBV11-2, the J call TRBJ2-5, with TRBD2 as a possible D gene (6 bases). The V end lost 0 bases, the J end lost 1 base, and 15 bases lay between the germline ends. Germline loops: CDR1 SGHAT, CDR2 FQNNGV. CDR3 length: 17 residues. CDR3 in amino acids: CASSLDWGTPSQETQYF. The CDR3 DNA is TGTGCCAGCAGCTTAGACTGGGGGACTCCATCCCAAGAGACCCAGTACTTC.

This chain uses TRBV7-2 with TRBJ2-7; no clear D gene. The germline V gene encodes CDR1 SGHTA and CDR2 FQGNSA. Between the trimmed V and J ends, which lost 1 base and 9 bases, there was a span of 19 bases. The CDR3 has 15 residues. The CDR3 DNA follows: TGTGCCAGCAGCTTAGTAGGGAACCTCTTTGGTGGGCAGTACTTC. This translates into CASSLVGNLFGGQYF. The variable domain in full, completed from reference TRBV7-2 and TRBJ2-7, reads GAGVSQSPSNKVTEKGKDVELRCDPISGHTALYWYRQSLGQGLEFLIYFQGNSAPDKSGLPSDRFSAERTGGSVSTLTIQRTQQEDSAVYLCASSLVGNLFGGQYFGPGTRLTVT.

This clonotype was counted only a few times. In nucleotides, the CDR3 is TGTGCCAGCAGTCCCCTAGCACGGAACACTGAAGCTTTCTTT. Translating it yields CASSPLARNTEAFF. The chain employs TRBV6-1 and TRBJ1-1; D call uncertain. CDR1 and CDR2 (germline): MNHNS, SASEGT. Trimming took 5 bases from V and 1 from J, leaving 11 bases between them. The CDR3 sequence is 14 residues long.

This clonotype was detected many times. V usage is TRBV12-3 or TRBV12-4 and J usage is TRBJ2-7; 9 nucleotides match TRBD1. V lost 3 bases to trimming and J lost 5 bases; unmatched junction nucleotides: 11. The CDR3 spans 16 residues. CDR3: CASSFTGTGSSHEQYF. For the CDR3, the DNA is TGTGCCAGCAGTTTTACGGGGACAGGGTCTAGCCACGAGCAGTACTTC.

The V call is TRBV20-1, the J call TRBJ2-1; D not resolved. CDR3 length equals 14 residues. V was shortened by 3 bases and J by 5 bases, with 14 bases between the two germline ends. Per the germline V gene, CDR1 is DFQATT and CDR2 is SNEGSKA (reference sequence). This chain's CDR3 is CSASKPVPNNEQFF. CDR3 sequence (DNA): TGCAGTGCTAGTAAACCAGTCCCAAACAATGAGCAGTTCTTC.

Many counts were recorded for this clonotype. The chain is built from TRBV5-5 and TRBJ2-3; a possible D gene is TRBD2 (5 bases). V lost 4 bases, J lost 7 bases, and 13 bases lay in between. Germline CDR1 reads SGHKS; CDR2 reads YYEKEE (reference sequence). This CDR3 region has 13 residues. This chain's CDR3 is CASSTPVGNTQYF. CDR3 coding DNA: TGTGCCAGCAGCACCCCCGTCGGGAATACGCAGTATTTT.

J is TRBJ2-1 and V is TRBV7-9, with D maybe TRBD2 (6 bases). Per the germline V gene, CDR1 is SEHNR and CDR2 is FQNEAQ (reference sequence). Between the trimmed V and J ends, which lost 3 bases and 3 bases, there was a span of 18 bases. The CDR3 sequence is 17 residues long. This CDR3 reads CASSFPFFGEDYNEQFF. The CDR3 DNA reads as TGTGCCAGCAGCTTTCCTTTTTTCGGGGAGGACTACAATGAGCAGTTCTTC.

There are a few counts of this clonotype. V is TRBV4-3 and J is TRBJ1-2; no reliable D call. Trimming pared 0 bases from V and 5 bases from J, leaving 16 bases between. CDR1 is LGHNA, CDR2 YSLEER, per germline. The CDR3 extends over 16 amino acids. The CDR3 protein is CASSQDRVPRDYGYTF. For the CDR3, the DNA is TGCGCCAGCAGCCAAGATCGCGTCCCTCGGGATTATGGCTACACCTTC.

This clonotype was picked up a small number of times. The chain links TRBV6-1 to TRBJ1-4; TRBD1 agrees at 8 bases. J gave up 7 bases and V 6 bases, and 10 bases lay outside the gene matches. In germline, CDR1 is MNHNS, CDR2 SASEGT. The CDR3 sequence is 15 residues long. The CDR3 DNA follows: TGTGCCAGCAGAAAGACAGGGGCGGTTTTTGAAAAACTGTTTTTT. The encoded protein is CASRKTGAVFEKLFF.

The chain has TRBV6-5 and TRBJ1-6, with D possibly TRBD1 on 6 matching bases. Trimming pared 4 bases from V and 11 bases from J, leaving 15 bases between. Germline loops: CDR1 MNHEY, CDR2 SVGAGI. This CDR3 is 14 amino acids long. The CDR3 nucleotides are TGTGCCAGCAGTTTGGACAGAGCTACCGCACCCCTCCACTTT. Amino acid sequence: CASSLDRATAPLHF.

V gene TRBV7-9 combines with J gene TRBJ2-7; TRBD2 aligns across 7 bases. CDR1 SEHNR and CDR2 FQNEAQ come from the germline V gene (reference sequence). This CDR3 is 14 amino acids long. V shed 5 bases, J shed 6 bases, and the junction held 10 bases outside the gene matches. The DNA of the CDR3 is TGTGCCAGCAGCCTCGGGACTACCATCTCCGAGCAGTACTTC. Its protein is CASSLGTTISEQYF.

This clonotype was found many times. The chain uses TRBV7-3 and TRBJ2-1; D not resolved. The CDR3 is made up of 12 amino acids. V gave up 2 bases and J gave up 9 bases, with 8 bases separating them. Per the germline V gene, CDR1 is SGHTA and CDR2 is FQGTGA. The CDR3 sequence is CASSLLIGEQFF. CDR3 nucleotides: TGTGCCAGCAGCTTATTGATCGGTGAGCAGTTCTTC.

The CDR3 nucleotides read TGTGCCAGCAGCGTCGGACTAGCGGGAGTCCCCTACGAGCAGTACTTC. This gives the protein CASSVGLAGVPYEQYF. The V gene is TRBV5-6, the J gene TRBJ2-7; TRBD2 matches 13 bases. CDR3 size: 16 residues. With V trimmed by 4 bases and J by 2 bases, 6 bases remained unmatched. Germline CDR1 is SGHDT and CDR2 is YYEEEE.

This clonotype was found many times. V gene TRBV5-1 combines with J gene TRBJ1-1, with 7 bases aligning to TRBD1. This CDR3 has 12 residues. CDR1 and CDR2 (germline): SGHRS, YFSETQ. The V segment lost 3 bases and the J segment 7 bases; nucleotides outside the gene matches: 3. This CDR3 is CASSYQGGEAFF. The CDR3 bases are TGCGCCAGCAGCTATCAGGGGGGTGAAGCTTTCTTT.

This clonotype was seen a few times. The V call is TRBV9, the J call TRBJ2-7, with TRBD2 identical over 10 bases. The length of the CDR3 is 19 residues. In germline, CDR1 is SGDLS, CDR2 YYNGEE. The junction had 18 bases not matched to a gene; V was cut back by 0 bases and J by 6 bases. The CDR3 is CASSVDGGALAGALGEQYF. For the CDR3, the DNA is TGTGCCAGCAGCGTAGACGGGGGGGCGCTAGCGGGAGCCCTTGGCGAGCAGTACTTC.

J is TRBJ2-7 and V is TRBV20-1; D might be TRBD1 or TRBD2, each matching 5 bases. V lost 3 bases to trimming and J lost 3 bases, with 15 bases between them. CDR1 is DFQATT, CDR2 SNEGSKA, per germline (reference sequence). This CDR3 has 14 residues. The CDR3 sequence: CSARRDQPNYEQYF. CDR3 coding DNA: TGCAGTGCTAGGAGGGACCAACCAAACTACGAGCAGTACTTC.

CDR3 loop: CASSQGAGGPREQYF. CDR3 DNA sequence: TGTGCCAGCAGCCAAGGGGCCGGGGGGCCGAGGGAGCAGTACTTC. This rearrangement joins TRBV4-2 to TRBJ2-7; TRBD2 might be the D (7 bases). Per germline, CDR1 LGHNA and CDR2 YNFKEQ. Trimming left V 1 base short and J 7 bases short, with 17 bases between. The CDR3 runs 15 residues.